This TCR beta chain appears in the sequencing data of a study of PD-L1 blockade in urothelial cancer. Study details: Per blood sample, T cells had a median of roughly 150,000.

The CDR3 is 16 residues long. With V trimmed by 0 bases and J by 9 bases, 8 bases remained unmatched. Germline CDR1 is MGHRA and CDR2 is YSYEKL. Each PCR reaction had synthetic TCR analog templates spiked into it. The protocol was immunoSEQ multiplex PCR, while the TCRdb copy is restricted to in-frame clones and leaves out a portion. The sample contains about 110,000 clones, over 75% of which appear only once. V usage is TRBV4-1 and J usage is TRBJ1-6; TRBD1 matches at 7 bases. The sequence came from a man aged 50 or older with urothelial cancer. The source was PBMCs, collected around atezolizumab (anti-PD-L1) treatment. CDR3 protein: CASSQDWAGGFSPLHF. DNA for the CDR3: TGCGCCAGCAGCCAAGATTGGGCAGGGGGTTTTTCACCCCTCCACTTT.